This T cell receptor (beta chain) is drawn from a study of blood T cell repertoires in COVID-19. Study context: Italy, Spain and the United States were the sources of the convalescent and acute COVID-19 samples.

Only in-frame clones appear in the TCRdb table, and some are missing; sequencing was by immunoSEQ multiplex PCR. The table lists hundreds of thousands of clones, around 90% of them singletons, with 9% to 9.5% in the top ten. The specimen was peripheral blood. The TCR was taken from a man aged 18 to 30 with active or convalescent COVID-19.

The CDR3 DNA sequence: TGCGCCAGCAGCCAACGACAGGGGTCCGATCTAAACACAGATACGCAGTATTTT. It specifies CASSQRQGSDLNTDTQYF. V is TRBV4-1 and J is TRBJ2-3; 8 positions agree with TRBD1. The junction had 12 bases not matched to a gene; V was cut back by 2 bases and J by 2 bases. Germline assignment: CDR1 MGHRA and CDR2 YSYEKL. CDR3 length: 18 amino acids.